The clone carrying this T cell receptor (beta chain) appeared a single time. This sample stems from a study of T cells in pancreatic ductal adenocarcinoma. The selected patients with pancreatic ductal adenocarcinoma had surgery but no neoadjuvant therapy. TCRdb keeps only in-frame clones here, not all; method: immunoSEQ multiplex PCR. Of over 100,000 clones in the sample, nearly 95% were seen once. With 6 bases clipped from V and 5 bases from J, the junction kept 20 bases outside the gene matches. Germline assignment: CDR1 KGHSH and CDR2 LQKENI. The CDR3 covers 19 residues. Sequencing was performed on PBMCs. The J gene is TRBJ2-3, the V gene TRBV18; 10 bases align to TRBD2. This TCR was recovered from a human donor with pancreatic ductal adenocarcinoma. The DNA for the CDR3 is TGTGCCAGCTCGCCTACCGAAGGGATAGCGGGAGGATCTGGAGATACGCAGTATTTT. It translates to CASSPTEGIAGGSGDTQYF.